The sequence of this TCR beta chain was determined in a study of blood T cell repertoires in COVID-19. This CDR3 spans 15 amino acids. Deletions cut 5 bases from V and 6 bases from J, with 18 bases between. CDR1 is SGHVS, CDR2 FQNEAQ, per germline. Seattle cases were enrolled at active infection and followed longitudinally. In the source study's methods: Estimation of nucleated cell counts relied on the amplification of reference gene primers. The protocol was immunoSEQ multiplex PCR, while the TCRdb copy is restricted to in-frame clones and leaves out a portion. V, J and clone size are those of that table, while D and trimming were read from the DNA. The table shows 250,000 to 300,000 clones, with approximately 86% occurring only once.

This chain links TRBV7-8 with TRBJ2-3; tentative D call: TRBD2 (5 bases). This receptor was obtained from a woman between 55 and 75 years old with COVID-19, enrolled during active disease. Sequenced: peripheral blood. As DNA, the CDR3 is TGTGCCAGCAGCACCTATGCGGAGAGGGTGGATACGCAGTATTTT. It translates to CASSTYAERVDTQYF.